These 25 T cell receptor beta chains came from one sample sequenced in a study of cytomegalovirus exposure and HLA in healthy donors. The PCR was carried out with 60 Vbeta primers and 13 Jbeta primers. Sequenced by immunoSEQ multiplex PCR; TCRdb stores in-frame clones only, minus some. The sample consists of 150,000 to 200,000 clones, just over 75% of them appearing once. The sequenced material came from PBMCs. The receptor source for this set is a man in his forties or fifties in good health and CMV-seronegative.

V is TRBV7-2 and J is TRBJ1-2; 7 nucleotides align to TRBD1. CDR1 and CDR2 from the germline V gene are SGHTA and FQGNSA. V was clipped by 8 bases and J by 8 bases; unmatched bases: 14. CDR3 length equals 14 residues. CDR3 sequence: CASHLPSARGGYTF. CDR3 coding DNA: TGTGCCAGCCACTTACCCTCGGCCAGGGGGGGCTACACCTTC.

This clone has only a few counts. The chain uses TRBV9 and TRBJ2-1; 11 nucleotides agree with TRBD2. This CDR3 is built from 16 residues. Germline CDR1 SGDLS, CDR2 YYNGEE. V shed 0 bases and J 4 bases; nucleotides not matched to a gene: 3. The CDR3 loop is CASSVGGTSGYNEQFF. The CDR3 region has the DNA TGTGCCAGCAGCGTAGGGGGGACTAGCGGTTACAATGAGCAGTTCTTC. Full variable domain (remainder filled in from reference TRBV9 and TRBJ2-1): DSGVTQTPKHLITATGQRVTLRCSPRSGDLSVYWYQQSLDQGLQFLIQYYNGEERAKGNILERFSAQQFPDLHSELNLSSLELGDSALYFCASSVGGTSGYNEQFFGPGTRLTVL.

V gene TRBV19 combines with J gene TRBJ1-1, with TRBD1 identical over 9 bases. The CDR3 contains 16 residues. Germline V CDR1 and CDR2: LNHDA, SQIVND (reference sequence). The V gene end was trimmed by 3 bases and the J gene end by 3 bases; junction bases not matched to a gene: 8. Written as DNA, the CDR3 is TGTGCCAGTAGTATTCCCCCGGGACAGGGACACACTGAAGCTTTCTTT. Its protein is CASSIPPGQGHTEAFF.

The chain carries TRBV27 and TRBJ1-1; D gene unclear. The CDR3 contains 15 residues. The V and J ends lost 4 bases and 3 bases respectively, with 15 bases between them. The germline gives CDR1 MNHEY, CDR2 SMNVEV (reference sequence). The CDR3 region is CASSSLNSKDTEAFF. CDR3 DNA sequence: TGTGCCAGCAGTTCCCTTAACAGTAAGGACACTGAAGCTTTCTTT.

This chain links TRBV5-1 with TRBJ1-1, with 9 positions matching TRBD1. V shed 1 base and J 5 bases; nucleotides not matched to a gene: 3. Germline CDR1 SGHRS, CDR2 YFSETQ. This CDR3 spans 14 amino acids. In DNA, the CDR3 is TGCGCCAGCAGCTTGAGACAGGGGGTGACTGAAGCTTTCTTT. Residues: CASSLRQGVTEAFF.

This chain uses TRBV30 with TRBJ1-1; possible D gene TRBD1, 6 bases. Looked up from germline, CDR1 is GTSNPN and CDR2 is SVGIG (reference sequence). Trimming stripped 3 bases from V and 1 base from J, with 9 bases between. The CDR3 totals 13 residues. DNA of the CDR3: TGTGCCTGGAGCCAGGGACAGAACACTGAAGCTTTCTTT. It yields the protein CAWSQGQNTEAFF.

The chain carries TRBV9 and TRBJ2-1; 11 bases are shared with TRBD1. This CDR3 spans 16 amino acids. Germline CDR1 reads SGDLS; CDR2 reads YYNGEE. V shed 4 bases and J 6 bases; nucleotides not matched to a gene: 9. The CDR3 is CASSSERTGGTNEQFF. The CDR3 region has the DNA TGTGCCAGCAGCTCCGAGCGGACAGGGGGCACCAATGAGCAGTTCTTC.

The chain carries TRBV7-9 and TRBJ2-5; 9 positions match TRBD2. Germline loops: CDR1 SEHNR, CDR2 FQNEAQ (reference sequence). The CDR3 consists of 15 residues. V was pared by 0 bases and J by 4 bases, with 3 bases of the junction left unmatched. The CDR3 loop reads CASSLAVSGRETQYF. CDR3 coding DNA: TGTGCCAGCAGCTTAGCCGTTAGCGGGAGAGAGACCCAGTACTTC. Combining the CDR3 with reference TRBV7-9 and TRBJ2-5 gives the whole variable domain DTGVSQNPRHKITKRGQNVTFRCDPISEHNRLYWYRQTLGQGPEFLTYFQNEAQLEKSRLLSDRFSAERPKGSFSTLEIQRTEQGDSAMYLCASSLAVSGRETQYFGPGTRLLVL.

The V and J genes are TRBV27 and TRBJ2-3; D unclear. Germline CDR1 reads MNHEY; CDR2 reads SMNVEV (reference sequence). The CDR3 extends over 15 amino acids. Trimming pared 3 bases from V and 5 bases from J, leaving 15 bases between. The CDR3 bases are TGTGCCAGCAGTTTTAAGAAAGGCCAGCGAGATACGCAGTATTTT. This encodes CASSFKKGQRDTQYF.

This chain joins TRBV19 and TRBJ2-7; 8 bases line up with TRBD2. CDR1 and CDR2 (germline): LNHDA, SQIVND (reference sequence). This CDR3 comprises 15 residues. V was clipped by 5 bases and J by 0 bases; unmatched bases: 6. CDR3 nucleotides: TGTGCCAGTAGTGCAGCGGGAGCCCTCTCCTACGAGCAGTACTTC. This translates into CASSAAGALSYEQYF.

The table lists this clone with a count of one. The chain employs TRBV5-8 and TRBJ1-1, with 7 bases fitting TRBD1. CDR3 length: 15 residues. Per the germline V gene, CDR1 is SGHTS and CDR2 is YDEGEE. V lost 6 bases to trimming and J lost 3 bases; unmatched junction nucleotides: 11. The CDR3 nucleotides are TGTGCCAGCAAGTGGAGGGGGCGTAAGGACACTGAAGCTTTCTTT. It translates to CASKWRGRKDTEAFF. The variable domain in full, with the rest retrieved from reference TRBV5-8 and TRBJ1-1, is EAGVTQSPTHLIKTRGQQATLRCSPISGHTSVYWYQQALGLGLQFLLWYDEGEERNRGNFPPRFSGRQFPNYSSELNVNALELEDSALYLCASKWRGRKDTEAFFGQGTRLTVV.

V usage is TRBV4-2 and J usage is TRBJ1-3, with D unresolved. There are 15 residues in the CDR3. Trimming pared 1 base from V and 3 bases from J, leaving 10 bases between. In germline, CDR1 is LGHNA, CDR2 YNFKEQ. The CDR3 here is CASSQGPGGGNTIYF. In DNA, the CDR3 is TGTGCCAGCAGCCAAGGTCCAGGTGGTGGAAACACCATATATTTT.

This chain uses TRBV7-8 with TRBJ2-3; 10 bases map to TRBD2. The CDR3 consists of 18 residues. Unmatched junction bases numbered 16, after V lost 5 bases and J lost 5 bases. Germline-derived CDR1 and CDR2 are SGHVS and FQNEAQ. The DNA for the CDR3 is TGTGCCAGCAGCCCCCGGAGGAGCGGGAGGGCCGTGCTAGATACGCAGTATTTT. Residues: CASSPRRSGRAVLDTQYF.

The count of this clone is one. This sequence joins TRBV7-8 and TRBJ2-3, with 7 nucleotides matching TRBD1. CDR3 size: 14 residues. The ends lost 4 bases at V and 1 base at J; junction bases unmatched: 2. Looked up from germline, CDR1 is SGHVS and CDR2 is FQNEAQ. CDR3 in DNA: TGTGCCAGCAGCTCAGGGACAGGCACAGATACGCAGTATTTT. Encoded protein: CASSSGTGTDTQYF. Drawing the rest from reference TRBV7-8 and TRBJ2-3, the complete variable domain is GAGVSQSPRYKVAKRGQDVALRCDPISGHVSLFWYQQALGQGPEFLTYFQNEAQLDKSGLPSDRFFAERPEGSVSTLKIQRTQQEDSAVYLCASSSGTGTDTQYFGPGTRLTVL.

V gene TRBV7-8 combines with J gene TRBJ2-7; D possibly corresponds to TRBD2 (7 bases). The CDR3 is made up of 17 amino acids. Trimming left V 0 bases short and J 3 bases short, with 18 bases between. Germline V CDR1 and CDR2: SGHVS, FQNEAQ. CDR3 protein: CASSLAMVGEGGYEQYF. CDR3 nucleotide sequence: TGTGCCAGCAGCTTAGCGATGGTGGGGGAGGGGGGCTACGAGCAGTACTTC.

The sample holds a few counts of this clone. The chain is built from TRBV19 and TRBJ2-3; 12 positions match TRBD2. This CDR3 has 18 residues. Per germline, CDR1 LNHDA and CDR2 SQIVND (reference sequence). J gave up 2 bases and V 5 bases, and 11 bases lay outside the gene matches. Here the CDR3 reads CASSPQSASGRVTDTQYF. CDR3 DNA sequence: TGTGCCAGTAGTCCCCAGTCGGCTAGCGGGAGGGTCACAGATACGCAGTATTTT.

V gene TRBV5-1 combines with J gene TRBJ2-3, with 11 bases lining up with TRBD2. CDR1 and CDR2 (germline): SGHRS, YFSETQ. V lost 0 bases to trimming and J lost 2 bases; unmatched junction nucleotides: 2. The CDR3 length is 16 residues. The CDR3 loop is CASSLEGLAATDTQYF. The CDR3 coding sequence is TGCGCCAGCAGCTTGGAGGGACTAGCGGCCACAGATACGCAGTATTTT.

A word on this clone: The junction departs from the called germline gene at one end, perhaps through a read error. The rearrangement uses TRBV27 and TRBJ2-7; TRBD1 matches 7 bases. There are 15 residues in the CDR3. Germline lookup yields CDR1 MNHEY and CDR2 SMNVEV (reference sequence). CDR3 nucleotides: TGTGTCAGCAGTCCGACTTACGACAGGGTCTACGAGCAGTACTTC. It specifies CVSSPTYDRVYEQYF.

V usage is TRBV7-3 and J usage is TRBJ2-7; 11 nucleotides agree with TRBD2. CDR3 length: 17 amino acids. After removal of 2 bases from V and 5 bases from J, the junction contained 11 bases not matched to a gene. CDR1 and CDR2 (germline): SGHTA, FQGTGA. The CDR3 DNA reads TGTGCCAGCAGCTTACTAGCGGGAGGCCGAACGTTCAACGAGCAGTACGTC. This codes for CASSLLAGGRTFNEQYV.

This chain connects TRBV5-6 to TRBJ1-1; D unclear. The CDR3 contains 13 residues. In germline, CDR1 is SGHDT, CDR2 YYEEEE. V was cut by 0 bases and J by 4 bases, with 7 bases left in between. CDR3 sequence reads: CASSLAHSTEAFF. The CDR3 bases are TGTGCCAGCAGCTTGGCCCACAGCACTGAAGCTTTCTTT.

The chain employs TRBV5-1 and TRBJ2-2, with 9 bases that match TRBD2. J lost 4 bases, V lost 0 bases, and 7 bases had no gene match. Germline values: CDR1 SGHRS, CDR2 YFSETQ. There are 17 residues in the CDR3. Here the CDR3 reads CASSLEGGRALTGELFF. CDR3 in DNA: TGCGCCAGCAGCTTGGAAGGCGGGAGGGCCCTCACCGGGGAGCTGTTTTTT.

Only a few counts were recorded for this clone. The rearrangement uses TRBV6-1 and TRBJ2-7, with 10 bases that match TRBD1. CDR1 is MNHNS and CDR2 is SASEGT in the germline V gene. There are 14 residues in the CDR3. Trimming cost V 2 bases and J 7 bases; bases outside gene matches: 5. The CDR3 loop is CASSEPGQGQEQYV. DNA of the CDR3: TGTGCCAGCAGTGAACCGGGACAGGGGCAAGAGCAGTACGTC.

The CDR3 nucleotides are TGCGCCAGCAGCTTCTCGGGACTGAACTCTGGGGCCAACGTCCTGACTTTC. It codes for CASSFSGLNSGANVLTF. V is TRBV5-1 and J is TRBJ2-6; possible D gene TRBD2, 6 bases. The CDR3 runs 17 residues. Trimming shortened V by 2 bases and J by 0 bases, and 12 bases separated the two germline ends. Germline-derived CDR1 and CDR2 are SGHRS and YFSETQ.

The J gene is TRBJ2-1, the V gene TRBV5-1, with TRBD2 matching 11 bases. The germline CDR1 and CDR2 sequences are SGHRS and YFSETQ. The trim removed 5 bases at V and 9 bases at J, leaving 10 bases unmatched. The CDR3 covers 15 residues. In DNA, the CDR3 is TGCGCCAGCAGTACGACTAGCGGGACGGTCGGTGAGCAGTTCTTC. Protein sequence: CASSTTSGTVGEQFF.

This sequence joins TRBV19 and TRBJ2-3; 8 bases align to TRBD1. This CDR3 region has 15 residues. The J segment lost 2 bases and the V segment lost 6 bases, leaving 7 bases of the junction unmatched. Germline-derived CDR1 and CDR2 are LNHDA and SQIVND (reference sequence). This CDR3 reads CASRRTGHYTDTQYF. The CDR3 region has the DNA TGTGCCAGTAGAAGGACAGGGCATTACACAGATACGCAGTATTTT.